This TCR beta chain was recorded in a study of blood T cells in healthy people across ages. A second PCR, run for about 7 to 11 cycles, used a sample-barcoded 5' primer plus a J-beta primer mix. TCRdb itself ran the 5' RACE reads through MiXCR, one entry per CDR3 protein. This table has about 800,000 distinct CDR3 sequences, 55% to 75% appearing once. Per germline, CDR1 MDHEN and CDR2 SYDVKM. CDR3 length: 14 amino acids. V was trimmed by 6 bases and J by 1 base, leaving 12 bases between them. Specimen: blood. V gene TRBV28 combines with J gene TRBJ1-2; D gene uncertain. This sequence was found in a man aged 30 to 45 in good health. The CDR3 loop is CASRSPGGNYGYTF. In DNA, the CDR3 is TGTGCCAGCAGGTCCCCGGGCGGTAACTATGGCTACACCTTC.